Below are 25 T cell receptor beta chains sequenced from a single sample in a study of shared clonotypes between healthy human individuals. Some clones are missing from TCRdb's copy, which holds only in-frame ones; the method was immunoSEQ multiplex PCR. The sample lists nearly 1 million clones, approximately 76% occurring once. The material sequenced was memory CD4+ T cells sorted from blood. Subset given: CD45RA-negative fraction. These receptors came from a man between 18 and 29 years old in good health.

V is TRBV5-4 and J is TRBJ2-1; 7 nucleotides align to TRBD1. This CDR3 comprises 16 residues. Per the germline V gene, CDR1 is SGHNT and CDR2 is YYREEE (reference sequence). The V segment lost 0 bases and the J segment 3 bases; nucleotides outside the gene matches: 6. CDR3 DNA sequence: TGTGCCAGCAGCTTGGCGCTGGGACAGCACTACAATGAGCAGTTCTTC. As protein: CASSLALGQHYNEQFF.

The rearrangement uses TRBV2 and TRBJ2-5; maybe TRBD2 (5 bases). V was pared by 4 bases and J by 5 bases, with 11 bases between. The CDR3 length is 13 residues. CDR1 and CDR2 (germline): SNHLY, FYNNEI. CDR3 coding DNA: TGTGCCAGCAGTGCCGGGGTTGGGGAGACCCAGTACTTC. This gives the protein CASSAGVGETQYF.

The V and J genes are TRBV5-5 and TRBJ2-2; 11 bases map to TRBD2. Trimming removed 3 bases from V and 5 bases from J; junction bases left unmatched: 18. This CDR3 is built from 20 residues. The V gene's germline CDR1 is SGHKS and CDR2 YYEKEE (reference sequence). The CDR3 sequence is CASSYSGRWGTSGRTGELFF. Here the CDR3 DNA reads TGTGCCAGCAGCTACTCGGGACGATGGGGAACTAGCGGGAGAACCGGGGAGCTGTTTTTT.

This clone occurred once. The chain combines TRBV4-3 with TRBJ2-4; perhaps TRBD1 as D (6 bases). Germline V gene lookup returns CDR1 LGHNA and CDR2 YSLEER. V gave up 0 bases and J gave up 6 bases, with 15 bases separating them. This CDR3 has 16 residues. DNA of the CDR3: TGCGCCAGCAGCCAAGATGCAGGGGCTAGGGGAAACATTCAGTACTTC. Protein sequence: CASSQDAGARGNIQYF.

The CDR3 sequence is CASSLGTGNSPLHF. The CDR3, as DNA: TGTGCCAGCAGTTTAGGGACCGGAAATTCACCCCTCCACTTT. The V and J genes are TRBV6-5 and TRBJ1-6; D possibly corresponds to TRBD1 (5 bases). Germline V gene sequence: CDR1 MNHEY, CDR2 SVGAGI. V was pared by 4 bases and J by 7 bases, with 11 bases between. The CDR3 runs 14 residues.

This clone was seen ten or more times. This specimen includes other DNA sequences encoding the same CDR3. This chain connects TRBV11-1 to TRBJ2-3; the D is unclear. The V gene lost 7 bases and the J gene lost 7 bases, with 21 bases spanning the gap. Germline values: CDR1 SGHAT, CDR2 FQDESV (reference sequence). This CDR3 spans 15 amino acids. The CDR3 is CASTPRAGPANTQYF. The DNA for the CDR3 is TGTGCCAGCACCCCACGGGCCGGCCCCGCCAATACGCAGTATTTT.

V gene TRBV5-1 combines with J gene TRBJ2-7; TRBD1 matches 10 bases. Trimming cost V 4 bases and J 5 bases; bases outside gene matches: 9. Germline V gene sequence: CDR1 SGHRS, CDR2 YFSETQ. The CDR3 runs 15 residues. CDR3 residues: CASSPTGDRGNEQYF. As DNA, the CDR3 is TGCGCCAGCAGCCCCACCGGGGACAGGGGTAACGAGCAGTACTTC.

The chain couples TRBV5-6 to TRBJ2-7; TRBD1 aligns across 9 bases. CDR1 and CDR2 (germline): SGHDT, YYEEEE. Trimming at V came to 4 bases and at J to 9 bases, leaving 11 bases not matched to a gene. The length of the CDR3 is 14 residues. CDR3 nucleotide sequence: TGTGCCAGCAGCCTGGGACAGGGACCTACGAGGCAGTACTTC. This gives the protein CASSLGQGPTRQYF. Based on the CDR3 plus reference TRBV5-6 and TRBJ2-7, the full variable domain is DAGVTQSPTHLIKTRGQQVTLRCSPKSGHDTVSWYQQALGQGPQFIFQYYEEEERQRGNFPDRFSGHQFPNYSSELNVNALLLGDSALYLCASSLGQGPTRQYFGPGTRLTVT.

The rearrangement joins TRBV10-1 to TRBJ2-7; 9 bases line up with TRBD2. The CDR3 has 15 residues. Germline V CDR1 and CDR2: WNHNN, SYGVQD (reference sequence). Losses at the gene ends were 5 bases for V and 5 bases for J; bases not matched to a gene: 10. Written as DNA, the CDR3 is TGCGCCAGCAGTCGATTGGGACTAGCCCCCGACGAGCAGTACTTC. Protein product: CASSRLGLAPDEQYF.

This chain joins TRBV7-9 and TRBJ2-6, with D unresolved. The CDR3 consists of 14 residues. The V and J ends lost 5 bases and 0 bases respectively, with 5 bases between them. Germline V CDR1 and CDR2: SEHNR, FQNEAQ (reference sequence). The CDR3 DNA reads as TGTGCCAGCAGCGCCAGCTCTGGGGCCAACGTCCTGACTTTC. It translates to CASSASSGANVLTF.

The chain uses TRBV10-3 and TRBJ2-5; D may be TRBD1 or TRBD2 (5 bases each). The germline V gene encodes CDR1 ENHRY and CDR2 SYGVKD. The CDR3 consists of 12 residues. V gave up 10 bases and J gave up 1 base, with 10 bases separating them. CDR3 sequence reads: CATGDPQETQYF. Written as DNA, the CDR3 is TGTGCCACCGGGGACCCCCAAGAGACCCAGTACTTC.

V and J are TRBV6-5 and TRBJ1-5; D perhaps matches TRBD1 (6 bases). V was clipped by 6 bases and J by 1 base, with 13 bases between them. The germline gives CDR1 MNHEY, CDR2 SVGAGI. The CDR3 totals 15 residues. CDR3 amino acids: CASRPDRKSNQPQHF. The CDR3 bases are TGTGCCAGCAGACCCGACAGGAAGAGCAATCAGCCCCAGCATTTT.

This chain joins TRBV7-8 and TRBJ2-2, with 13 bases aligning to TRBD2. Germline CDR1 reads SGHVS; CDR2 reads FQNEAQ. This CDR3 region has 17 residues. V was pared by 1 base and J by 5 bases, with 4 bases of the junction left unmatched. The chain's CDR3 is CASSLGPTSGGTGELFF. Written as DNA, the CDR3 is TGTGCCAGCAGCTTAGGTCCGACTAGCGGGGGGACCGGGGAGCTGTTTTTT.

Only a few counts were recorded for this clone. At the DNA level, this CDR3 is encoded by other sequences in the same sample as well. The genes are TRBV6-6 and TRBJ2-1; 7 nucleotides agree with TRBD1. V was clipped by 6 bases and J by 4 bases; unmatched bases: 3. The CDR3 is 13 residues long. Germline CDR1 reads MNHNY; CDR2 reads SVGAGI (reference sequence). DNA of the CDR3: TGTGCCAGCAGCCAGACAGGGTACAATGAGCAGTTCTTC. Translation gives CASSQTGYNEQFF.

The J gene is TRBJ2-3, the V gene TRBV6-5, with 8 bases that match TRBD2. V dropped 5 bases and J dropped 3; count of bases not matched to a gene: 7. The CDR3 contains 15 residues. Germline CDR1 is MNHEY and CDR2 is SVGAGI. The chain's CDR3 is CASSHGGAKTDTQYF. CDR3 coding DNA: TGTGCCAGCAGTCACGGGGGGGCAAAGACAGATACGCAGTATTTT.

V usage is TRBV5-5 and J usage is TRBJ1-1, with 8 bases fitting TRBD1. The J segment lost 3 bases and the V segment lost 6 bases, leaving 4 bases of the junction unmatched. CDR1 SGHKS and CDR2 YYEKEE come from the germline V gene (reference sequence). CDR3 length equals 13 residues. CDR3 in DNA: TGTGCCAGCACCCAGGGGGCGCACACTGAAGCTTTCTTT. Protein: CASTQGAHTEAFF.

The chain is built from TRBV7-6 and TRBJ2-3, with TRBD2 matching over 12 bases. Germline loops: CDR1 SGHVS, CDR2 FNYEAQ. With V trimmed by 5 bases and J by 0 bases, 6 bases remained unmatched. The CDR3 is made up of 17 amino acids. The CDR3 DNA is TGTGCCAGCAGCCCAAGGCTAGCGGGGGGGAGCACAGATACGCAGTATTTT. Protein: CASSPRLAGGSTDTQYF.

V gene TRBV6-5 combines with J gene TRBJ2-7; D is unclear. The germline V and J ends were trimmed by 6 bases and 3 bases, with 12 bases remaining between them. The CDR3 is made up of 13 amino acids. Germline V gene sequence: CDR1 MNHEY, CDR2 SVGAGI. The CDR3 region is CASRTLSGYEQYF. In nucleotides, the CDR3 is TGTGCCAGCAGGACCCTAAGTGGCTACGAGCAGTACTTC.

The V call is TRBV28, the J call TRBJ1-4; D unresolved. V was cut by 5 bases and J by 4 bases, with 11 bases left in between. This CDR3 is 14 amino acids long. Germline CDR1 is MDHEN and CDR2 is SYDVKM. This CDR3 is CASSPPRGNEKLFF. CDR3 in DNA: TGTGCCAGCAGTCCCCCCCGGGGTAATGAAAAACTGTTTTTT.

The rearrangement links TRBV2 to TRBJ1-3; tentative D call: TRBD1 (6 bases). The CDR3 has 20 amino acids. V dropped 5 bases and J dropped 0 bases, with 26 bases sitting between them. Germline CDR1 SNHLY, CDR2 FYNNEI. The CDR3 sequence is CASSRATLGGRQFSGNTIYF. The CDR3 nucleotides read TGTGCCAGCAGTAGGGCTACCTTAGGGGGACGCCAGTTCTCTGGAAACACCATATATTTT.

The chain carries TRBV25-1 and TRBJ2-7; 8 positions agree with TRBD1. Germline V lookup: CDR1 MGHDK, CDR2 SYGVNS. The CDR3 totals 14 residues. The J segment lost 6 bases and the V segment lost 1 base, leaving 5 bases of the junction unmatched. The CDR3 coding sequence is TGTGCCAGCAGTGAATTAGGACAGGGCCGCGAGCAGTACTTC. It encodes CASSELGQGREQYF.

The chain links TRBV5-1 to TRBJ2-2, with 8 bases aligning to TRBD1. This CDR3 contains 16 residues. V lost 4 bases to trimming and J lost 5 bases; unmatched junction nucleotides: 10. Per the germline V gene, CDR1 is SGHRS and CDR2 is YFSETQ. The CDR3 region is CASSSSGGVVTGELFF. CDR3 nucleotide sequence: TGCGCCAGCAGCAGTTCAGGGGGCGTGGTGACCGGGGAGCTGTTTTTT.

The chain is built from TRBV19 and TRBJ1-3; D gene unclear. V was trimmed by 10 bases and J by 0 bases, leaving 16 bases between them. Per germline, CDR1 LNHDA and CDR2 SQIVND (reference sequence). CDR3 length equals 15 residues. The chain's CDR3 is CATRTGKYSGNTIYF. The CDR3, as DNA: TGTGCCACCAGGACGGGGAAGTACTCTGGAAACACCATATATTTT.

V usage is TRBV2 and J usage is TRBJ1-6, with 9 bases aligning to TRBD1. The germline gives CDR1 SNHLY, CDR2 FYNNEI. V shed 0 bases, J shed 11 bases, and the junction held 8 bases outside the gene matches. This CDR3 has 16 amino acids. In DNA form, the CDR3 reads TGTGCCAGCAGTGAAGCGGGACAGGGAGTTAGGGCACCCCTCCACTTT. Translation gives CASSEAGQGVRAPLHF.

This clone was seen once. V and J are TRBV5-1 and TRBJ1-4; tentative D call: TRBD1 (5 bases). The CDR3 is made up of 16 amino acids. Germline V lookup: CDR1 SGHRS, CDR2 YFSETQ. Trimming took off 2 bases at V and 8 bases at J, with 19 bases between the two ends. CDR3 region: CASSFNSGTGNEKLFF. Here the CDR3 DNA reads TGCGCCAGCAGCTTTAACTCCGGGACGGGTAACGAAAAACTGTTTTTT.